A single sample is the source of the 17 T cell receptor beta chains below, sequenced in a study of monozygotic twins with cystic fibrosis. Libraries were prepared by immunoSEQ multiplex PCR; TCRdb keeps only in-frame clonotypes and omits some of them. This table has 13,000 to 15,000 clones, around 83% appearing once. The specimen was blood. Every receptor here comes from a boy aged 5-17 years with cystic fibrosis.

The CDR3 DNA is TGTGCCAGCAGCTTAGCGCTGGCGGGACAGGGGAACACTGAAGCTTTCTTT. Protein sequence: CASSLALAGQGNTEAFF. V and J are TRBV7-8 and TRBJ1-1, with 9 nucleotides matching TRBD1. After removal of 0 bases from V and 1 base from J, the junction contained 6 bases not matched to a gene. The CDR3 totals 17 residues. Germline V gene sequence: CDR1 SGHVS, CDR2 FQNEAQ.

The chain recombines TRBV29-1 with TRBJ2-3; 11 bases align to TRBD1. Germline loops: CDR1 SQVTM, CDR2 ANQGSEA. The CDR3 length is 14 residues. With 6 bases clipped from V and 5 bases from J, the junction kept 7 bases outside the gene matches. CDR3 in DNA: TGCAGCGTAGGGGGACAGGGGGTGGTAGATACGCAGTATTTT. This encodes CSVGGQGVVDTQYF.

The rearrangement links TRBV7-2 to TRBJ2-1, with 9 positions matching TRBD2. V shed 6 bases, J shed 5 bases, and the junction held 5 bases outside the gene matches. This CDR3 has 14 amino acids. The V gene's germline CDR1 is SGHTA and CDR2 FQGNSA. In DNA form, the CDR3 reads TGTGCCAGCAGACATAGCGGGAGCAACAATGAGCAGTTCTTC. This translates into CASRHSGSNNEQFF.

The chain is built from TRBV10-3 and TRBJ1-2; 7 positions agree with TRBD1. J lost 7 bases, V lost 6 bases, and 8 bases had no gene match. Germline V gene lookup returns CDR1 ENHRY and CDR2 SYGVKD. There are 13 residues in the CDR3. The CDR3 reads CAISDRDSSGYTF. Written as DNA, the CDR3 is TGTGCCATCAGCGACAGGGACTCAAGTGGCTACACCTTC.

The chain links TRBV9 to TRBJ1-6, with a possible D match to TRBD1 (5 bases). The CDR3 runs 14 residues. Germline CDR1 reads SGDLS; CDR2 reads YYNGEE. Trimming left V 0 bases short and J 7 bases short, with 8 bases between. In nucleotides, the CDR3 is TGTGCCAGCAGCGTAGAAGGGGACAATTCACCCCTCCACTTT. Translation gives CASSVEGDNSPLHF.

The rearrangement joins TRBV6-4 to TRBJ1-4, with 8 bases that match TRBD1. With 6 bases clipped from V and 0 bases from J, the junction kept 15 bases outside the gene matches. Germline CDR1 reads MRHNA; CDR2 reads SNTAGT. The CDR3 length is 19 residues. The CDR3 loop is CASRLTRQGTVATNEKLFF. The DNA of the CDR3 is TGTGCCAGCAGATTAACCAGACAGGGGACTGTTGCAACTAATGAAAAACTGTTTTTT.

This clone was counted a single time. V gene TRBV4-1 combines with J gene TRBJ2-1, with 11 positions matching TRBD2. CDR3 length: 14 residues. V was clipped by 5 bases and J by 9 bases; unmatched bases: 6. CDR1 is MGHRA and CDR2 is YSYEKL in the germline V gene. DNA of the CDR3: TGCGCCAGCAGCGCCGGGACTAGCGGTACTGAGCAGTTCTTC. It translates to CASSAGTSGTEQFF.

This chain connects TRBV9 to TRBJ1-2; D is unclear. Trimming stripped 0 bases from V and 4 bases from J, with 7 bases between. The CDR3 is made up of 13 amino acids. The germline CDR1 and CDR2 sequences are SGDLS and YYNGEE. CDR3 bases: TGTGCCAGCAGCGTAGCTCATGGCTATGGCTACACCTTC. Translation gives CASSVAHGYGYTF.

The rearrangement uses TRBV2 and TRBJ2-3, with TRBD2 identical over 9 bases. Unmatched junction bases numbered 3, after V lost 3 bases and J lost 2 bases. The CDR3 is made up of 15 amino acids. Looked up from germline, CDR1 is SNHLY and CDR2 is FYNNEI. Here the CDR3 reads CASSEGTSSTDTQYF. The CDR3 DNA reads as TGTGCCAGCAGTGAGGGGACTAGCTCCACAGATACGCAGTATTTT.

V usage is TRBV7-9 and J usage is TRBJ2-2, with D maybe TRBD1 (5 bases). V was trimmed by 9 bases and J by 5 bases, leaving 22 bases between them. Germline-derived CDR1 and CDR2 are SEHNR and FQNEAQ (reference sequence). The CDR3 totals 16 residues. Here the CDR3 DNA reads TGTGCCAGTCTACCTACCCCAGGGATCGAGACCGGGGAGCTGTTTTTT. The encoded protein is CASLPTPGIETGELFF.

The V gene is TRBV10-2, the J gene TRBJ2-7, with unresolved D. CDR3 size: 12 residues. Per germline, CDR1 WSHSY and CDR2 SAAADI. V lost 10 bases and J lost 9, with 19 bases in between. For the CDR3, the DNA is TGCGCCACCAAGACCCCAAAGGTGGGGCAGTACTTC. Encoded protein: CATKTPKVGQYF.

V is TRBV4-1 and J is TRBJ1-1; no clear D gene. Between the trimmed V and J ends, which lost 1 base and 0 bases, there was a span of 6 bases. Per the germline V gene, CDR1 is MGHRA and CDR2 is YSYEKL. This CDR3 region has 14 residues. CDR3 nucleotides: TGCGCCAGCAGCCAAGGACTTTTGAACACTGAAGCTTTCTTT. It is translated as CASSQGLLNTEAFF.

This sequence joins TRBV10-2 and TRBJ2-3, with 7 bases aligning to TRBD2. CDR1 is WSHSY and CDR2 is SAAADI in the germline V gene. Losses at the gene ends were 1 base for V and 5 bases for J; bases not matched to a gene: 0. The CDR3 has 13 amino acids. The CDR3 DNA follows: TGCGCCAGCAGTGAGTTAGCGGGAGATACGCAGTATTTT. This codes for CASSELAGDTQYF.

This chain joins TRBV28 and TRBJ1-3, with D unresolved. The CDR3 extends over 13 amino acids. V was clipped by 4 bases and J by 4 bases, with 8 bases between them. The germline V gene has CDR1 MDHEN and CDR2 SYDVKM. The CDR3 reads CASSYSQGNTIYF. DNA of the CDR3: TGTGCCAGCAGTTATTCGCAGGGAAACACCATATATTTT.

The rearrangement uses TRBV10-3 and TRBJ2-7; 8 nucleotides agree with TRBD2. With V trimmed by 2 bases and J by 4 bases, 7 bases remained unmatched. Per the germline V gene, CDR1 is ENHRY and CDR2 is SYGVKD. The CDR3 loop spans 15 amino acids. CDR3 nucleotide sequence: TGTGCCATCAGTGAGGTAATTAGCGGGGCGTACGAGCAGTACTTC. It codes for CAISEVISGAYEQYF.

The DNA for the CDR3 is TGCGCCAGCAGAGAAACAGGGTCCACCGGGGAGCTGTTTTTT. Translated, it gives CASRETGSTGELFF. The rearrangement joins TRBV10-2 to TRBJ2-2; D may be TRBD1 (6 bases). Germline V CDR1 and CDR2: WSHSY, SAAADI. The V gene lost 6 bases and the J gene lost 4 bases, with 12 bases spanning the gap. CDR3 size: 14 residues.

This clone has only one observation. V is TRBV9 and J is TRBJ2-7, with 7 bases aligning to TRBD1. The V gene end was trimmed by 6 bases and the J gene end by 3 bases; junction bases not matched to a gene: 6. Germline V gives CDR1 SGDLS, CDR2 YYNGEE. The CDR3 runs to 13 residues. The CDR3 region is CASTPTGIYEQYF. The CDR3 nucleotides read TGTGCCAGCACGCCGACAGGGATCTACGAGCAGTACTTC. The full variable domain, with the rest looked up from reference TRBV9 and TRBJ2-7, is DSGVTQTPKHLITATGQRVTLRCSPRSGDLSVYWYQQSLDQGLQFLIQYYNGEERAKGNILERFSAQQFPDLHSELNLSSLELGDSALYFCASTPTGIYEQYFGPGTRLTVT.